This is a list of T cell receptor beta chains from one sample in a study of shared clonotypes between healthy human individuals. The table came from immunoSEQ multiplex PCR; TCRdb's copy has only in-frame clones and leaves some out. Of about 460,000 clones listed, approximately 77% are singletons. The sequenced sample was PBMCs. These receptors were collected from a woman in her 40s in good health. Some clones in this sample may be carry-over from other donors' samples. CDR3s include the opening cysteine and the closing phenylalanine or tryptophan. A D gene is named only where the DNA matches it firmly. Rows may omit the clone size; those that give it use once, few, many or a size class.

j_call,v_call,clone_size,d_call,cdr3_aa,cdr3_nt
TRBJ2-2,TRBV30,many,TRBD2,CAWEGGLAGTGELFF,TGTGCCTGGGAGGGGGGGCTAGCGGGAACCGGGGAGCTGTTTTTT
TRBJ1-5,TRBV19,NA,NA,CASSSGTHNQPQHF,TGTGCCAGTAGTAGCGGGACACACAATCAGCCCCAGCATTTT
TRBJ2-3,TRBV19,few,TRBD2,CASSPLSGRGTDTQYF,TGTGCCAGTAGTCCCTTAAGCGGGAGAGGGACAGATACGCAGTATTTT
TRBJ2-7,TRBV30,NA,NA,CAWSVRWSDEQYF,TGTGCCTGGAGTGTACGGTGGTCAGACGAGCAGTACTTC
TRBJ1-3,TRBV6-5,many,NA,CASCPSGGNTIYF,TGTGCCAGCTGTCCTTCTGGGGGAAACACCATATATTTT
TRBJ2-1,TRBV2,NA,TRBD2,CASKGRTSGGSYNEQFF,TGTGCCAGCAAGGGTCGTACTAGCGGGGGCTCCTACAATGAGCAGTTCTTC
TRBJ1-1,TRBV28,NA,NA,CASRRTGTEAFF,TGTGCCAGCAGAAGGACCGGGACAGAAGCTTTCTTT
TRBJ2-1,TRBV19,NA,NA,CASSISLAIYNEQFF,TGTGCCAGTAGTATCTCCCTAGCTATCTACAATGAGCAGTTCTTC
TRBJ1-4,TRBV27,NA,TRBD1,CASRTGGNEKLFF,TGTGCCAGCAGGACAGGGGGCAATGAAAAACTGTTTTTT
TRBJ1-3,TRBV30,NA,TRBD1,CAWRTQGAAGNTIYF,TGTGCCTGGAGAACACAGGGGGCGGCTGGAAACACCATATATTTT
TRBJ2-7,TRBV5-1,NA,NA,CASSFGLGLWEQYF,TGCGCCAGCAGCTTCGGGCTTGGTCTATGGGAGCAGTACTTC
TRBJ2-7,TRBV10-2,NA,NA,CASSDEAGLTYEQYF,TGCGCCAGCAGTGATGAGGCGGGCCTAACCTACGAGCAGTACTTC
TRBJ2-7,TRBV18,NA,NA,CASSRRTDPFTPYEQYF,TGTGCCAGCTCACGCCGGACAGACCCGTTTACCCCCTACGAGCAGTACTTC
TRBJ1-1,TRBV2,NA,NA,CASSLNRWEAFF,TGTGCCAGCAGTCTAAATAGGTGGGAGGCTTTCTTT
TRBJ2-5,TRBV5-1,NA,NA,CASSETGIQETQYF,TGCGCCAGCAGCGAGACAGGCATACAAGAGACCCAGTACTTC
TRBJ1-5,TRBV6-1,NA,NA,CASSEVRDTSNQPQHF,TGTGCCAGCAGTGAAGTAAGGGACACCAGCAATCAGCCCCAGCATTTT
TRBJ1-2,TRBV30,NA,NA,CAWTGSHYGYTF,TGTGCCTGGACGGGGAGTCACTATGGCTACACCTTC
TRBJ2-7,TRBV27,NA,TRBD1,CASTPTGLPTYEQYF,TGTGCCAGCACCCCGACAGGGCTCCCTACATACGAGCAGTACTTC
TRBJ2-7,TRBV6-5,once,NA,CASSYSRVSYEQYF,TGTGCCAGCAGTTACTCTCGGGTCTCCTACGAGCAGTACTTC
TRBJ2-1,TRBV5-1,NA,TRBD2,CASSPLGGVNNEQFF,TGCGCCAGCAGCCCCCTGGGGGGGGTGAACAATGAGCAGTTCTTC
TRBJ2-7,TRBV2,NA,NA,CASSADRNPHYEQYF,TGTGCCAGCAGTGCCGACAGGAACCCGCATTACGAGCAGTACTTC
TRBJ2-1,TRBV6-5,many,NA,CASSSQLGVNEQFF,TGTGCCAGCAGTTCCCAACTGGGGGTGAATGAGCAGTTCTTC
TRBJ2-7,TRBV7-6,NA,NA,CASSLAGPYEQYF,TGTGCCAGCAGCTTAGCCGGACCTTACGAGCAGTACTTC
TRBJ2-1,TRBV2,NA,NA,CASSDGLLGDEQFF,TGTGCCAGCAGTGACGGGCTCCTTGGGGATGAGCAGTTCTTC
TRBJ1-5,TRBV6-6,NA,TRBD1,CASSYIGTGDQPQHF,TGTGCCAGCAGTTACATCGGGACAGGGGATCAGCCCCAGCATTTT